This T cell receptor (beta chain) was retrieved from a study of cytomegalovirus exposure and HLA in healthy donors. Study conclusions and caveats: The Asian-associated ancestry cluster reportedly had fewer N-insertions than the roughly 670-donor mean in a later analysis. Most of the TCR beta V segments (in an earlier analysis) were productive either about 87% or about 30% of the time.

The primer mix had 60 Vbeta and 13 Jbeta primers. Using immunoSEQ multiplex PCR, the repertoire was profiled, and TCRdb retains in-frame clones only, with some absent. This sample yields some 120,000 clones, of which 81% are seen a single time; 3% to 5% belongs to the top ten. There are a few counts of this clone. No antigen is known for it. Sequenced input: PBMCs. The sequence came from a woman in her 30s in good health and CMV-seronegative.

As DNA, the CDR3 is TGTGCCAGCTCACCGCCTTCTAGTTTCGAGCAGTACTTC. It encodes CASSPPSSFEQYF. This chain connects TRBV18 to TRBJ2-7; D gene ambiguous. V lost 3 bases, J lost 6 bases, and 12 bases lay in between. CDR1 and CDR2 from the germline V gene are KGHSH and LQKENI. This CDR3 region has 13 residues.